A selection of T cell receptor beta chains follows, all from one sample in a study of blood T cell repertoires in COVID-19. Data came from immunoSEQ multiplex PCR; TCRdb stores just in-frame clones and leaves some out. The sample lists around 250,000 clones; more than 75% were seen once. The sequenced sample consisted of PBMCs or T cells enriched from blood (not recorded which). The receptors derive from a woman between 50 and 59 years old who had recovered from COVID-19. The CDR3 runs from the conserved cysteine through the conserved F or W. The order of the fields is CDR3 length, J gene, V gene, CDR3 protein.

len: 13
j_gene: TRBJ1-2
v_gene: TRBV18
CDR3aa: CASSPGLTEGYTF

len: 14
j_gene: TRBJ1-2
v_gene: TRBV19
CDR3aa: CASSIRGPNYGYTF

len: 15
j_gene: TRBJ1-4
v_gene: TRBV18
CDR3aa: CASSFLTATNEKLFF

len: 14
j_gene: TRBJ1-2
v_gene: TRBV27
CDR3aa: CASSPGTGVMGYTF

len: 13
j_gene: TRBJ1-6
v_gene: TRBV2
CDR3aa: CASRGTENSPLHF

len: 15
j_gene: TRBJ2-7
v_gene: TRBV15
CDR3aa: CATSPPSGAAYEQYF

len: 14
j_gene: TRBJ1-3
v_gene: TRBV2
CDR3aa: CASERDRAGNTIYF

len: 13
j_gene: TRBJ2-1
v_gene: TRBV10-3
CDR3aa: CAISDGLTAEQFF

len: 12
j_gene: TRBJ2-7
v_gene: TRBV18
CDR3aa: CASSSSSYEQYF

len: 12
j_gene: TRBJ2-7
v_gene: TRBV12-3/TRBV12-4
CDR3aa: CASSFTGPEQYF

len: 16
j_gene: TRBJ1-3
v_gene: TRBV5-1
CDR3aa: CASSFAGTGYGNTIYF

len: 14
j_gene: TRBJ2-3
v_gene: TRBV7-3
CDR3aa: CASSLKANTDTQYF

len: 14
j_gene: TRBJ2-1
v_gene: TRBV13
CDR3aa: CASSLGGKPGEQFF

len: 17
j_gene: TRBJ2-1
v_gene: TRBV5-4
CDR3aa: CASSPGGASSSYNEQFF

len: 14
j_gene: TRBJ1-2
v_gene: TRBV7-2
CDR3aa: CASSQQTGGDGYTF

len: 16
j_gene: TRBJ1-2
v_gene: TRBV28
CDR3aa: CASSLYGGQAGYGYTF

len: 11
j_gene: TRBJ2-7
v_gene: TRBV30
CDR3aa: CAWGQSYEQYF

len: 17
j_gene: TRBJ1-2
v_gene: TRBV7-9
CDR3aa: CASSLSAGEGSIYGYTF

len: 13
j_gene: TRBJ2-2
v_gene: TRBV28
CDR3aa: CATTDRGGGELFF

len: 13
j_gene: TRBJ1-6
v_gene: TRBV27
CDR3aa: CASRNRGSGPLHF

len: 16
j_gene: TRBJ2-5
v_gene: TRBV5-4
CDR3aa: CASSLTGGLAPETQYF

len: 14
j_gene: TRBJ1-2
v_gene: TRBV4-1
CDR3aa: CASSSYQGAYGYTF

len: 16
j_gene: TRBJ2-7
v_gene: TRBV12-1
CDR3aa: CASSFFRRAWFYEQYF

len: 16
j_gene: TRBJ2-7
v_gene: TRBV2
CDR3aa: CASSRGTGGISYEQYF

len: 16
j_gene: TRBJ2-3
v_gene: TRBV24-1
CDR3aa: CATNGGSSGPTDTQYF

len: 17
j_gene: TRBJ2-3
v_gene: TRBV7-9
CDR3aa: CASSTGWTSGSTDTQYF

len: 18
j_gene: TRBJ2-1
v_gene: TRBV7-9
CDR3aa: CASSYFAGEGVSNDEQFF

len: 15
j_gene: TRBJ2-2
v_gene: TRBV9
CDR3aa: CASSVAVANTGELFF

len: 13
j_gene: TRBJ1-2
v_gene: TRBV18
CDR3aa: CASSQDKNYGYTF

len: 18
j_gene: TRBJ2-2
v_gene: TRBV10-3
CDR3aa: CAISYGLAGGSGTGELFF